These T cell receptor beta chains were read from a single sample in a study of blood T cells in healthy people across ages. TCRdb processed the 5' RACE reads anew with MiXCR; each CDR3 protein has one entry. The data show about 1 million distinct CDR3 sequences, 40% to 55% seen once. Sample: blood. The receptors derive from a woman aged 55-70 years in good health. CDR3s include the opening cysteine and the closing phenylalanine or tryptophan. Fields, in order: D gene, clone size, V gene, J gene, CDR3 DNA, CDR3 protein. The D gene is left open where the match is weak. Expanded clones are given a class, and other clones once, few, many or no size at all.

d_gene: TRBD1
abundance: few
v_gene: TRBV28
j_gene: TRBJ2-5
CDR3nt: TGTGCCAGCAGTTTAAGCCGGGACAGGGGGCGAGGGACCCAGTACTTC
CDR3aa: CASSLSRDRGRGTQYF

d_gene: TRBD2
abundance: few
v_gene: TRBV20-1
j_gene: TRBJ2-7
CDR3nt: TGCAGTGCTGATAGCGGGAGGGTCTACGAGCAGTACTTC
CDR3aa: CSADSGRVYEQYF

d_gene: TRBD2
abundance: .
v_gene: TRBV20-1
j_gene: TRBJ2-7
CDR3nt: TGCAGTGCTAGAGATCTAGCGGGCGTCTCCTACGAGCAGTACTTC
CDR3aa: CSARDLAGVSYEQYF

d_gene: TRBD2
abundance: few
v_gene: TRBV7-3
j_gene: TRBJ2-1
CDR3nt: TGTGCCAGCAGCAAATCGGGACTAGCGGGAGGGACGAAAGAAAAAGAGCAGTTCTTC
CDR3aa: CASSKSGLAGGTKEKEQFF

d_gene: .
abundance: few
v_gene: TRBV10-3
j_gene: TRBJ2-7
CDR3nt: TGTGCCATCGGGGACGCCACCTACGAGCAGTACTTC
CDR3aa: CAIGDATYEQYF

d_gene: TRBD2
abundance: few
v_gene: TRBV5-1
j_gene: TRBJ2-7
CDR3nt: TGCGCCAGCAGCTCACAGACTAGCTCCCACGAGCAGTACTTC
CDR3aa: CASSSQTSSHEQYF

d_gene: TRBD2
abundance: few
v_gene: TRBV18
j_gene: TRBJ2-7
CDR3nt: TGTGCCAGCTCAATTGGGACTACCCGCTACGAGCAGTACTTC
CDR3aa: CASSIGTTRYEQYF

d_gene: .
abundance: .
v_gene: TRBV12-3/TRBV12-4
j_gene: TRBJ2-7
CDR3nt: TGTGCCAGCAGTCGGAGGGGACCTTCCTACGAGCAGTACTTC
CDR3aa: CASSRRGPSYEQYF

d_gene: TRBD2
abundance: few
v_gene: TRBV9
j_gene: TRBJ2-1
CDR3nt: TGTGCCAGCAGCGTAGAGGCGGGAGGCCCCTACAATGAGCAGTTCTTC
CDR3aa: CASSVEAGGPYNEQFF

d_gene: .
abundance: few
v_gene: TRBV12-3/TRBV12-4
j_gene: TRBJ2-2
CDR3nt: TGTGCCAGCAGTTCTAAGGGCCCCGGGGAGCTGTTTTTT
CDR3aa: CASSSKGPGELFF

d_gene: TRBD2
abundance: many
v_gene: TRBV27
j_gene: TRBJ2-1
CDR3nt: TGTGCCAGCAGCCGACTAGCGGGAGACTACAATGAGCAGTTCTTC
CDR3aa: CASSRLAGDYNEQFF

d_gene: .
abundance: many
v_gene: TRBV7-9
j_gene: TRBJ2-1
CDR3nt: TGTGCCAGCAGCTCGGGGGGCGGTGAGCAGTTCTTC
CDR3aa: CASSSGGGEQFF

d_gene: TRBD1
abundance: .
v_gene: TRBV5-1
j_gene: TRBJ2-2
CDR3nt: TGCGCCAGCAGCCCAAGGGACAGGGCGAGAACCGGGGAGCTGTTTTTT
CDR3aa: CASSPRDRARTGELFF

d_gene: .
abundance: few
v_gene: TRBV14
j_gene: TRBJ2-7
CDR3nt: TGTGCCAGCAGCCATTCCGACAAGTCCTACGAGCAGTACTTC
CDR3aa: CASSHSDKSYEQYF

d_gene: .
abundance: .
v_gene: TRBV28
j_gene: TRBJ2-1
CDR3nt: TGTGCCAGCAGTTTACGCGGGGAACTATACAATGAGCAGTTCTTC
CDR3aa: CASSLRGELYNEQFF

d_gene: .
abundance: .
v_gene: TRBV18
j_gene: TRBJ1-2
CDR3nt: TGTGCCAGCTCACCACTGGACGGGGACTATGGCTACACCTTC
CDR3aa: CASSPLDGDYGYTF

d_gene: .
abundance: .
v_gene: TRBV13
j_gene: TRBJ2-7
CDR3nt: TGTGCCAGCAGCTATGGGACGGAGGAGTACTTC
CDR3aa: CASSYGTEEYF

d_gene: TRBD2
abundance: .
v_gene: TRBV12-5
j_gene: TRBJ2-1
CDR3nt: TGTGCTAGTGCCCGAGGACTAGCGGGAGCGGGTGAGCAGTTCTTC
CDR3aa: CASARGLAGAGEQFF

d_gene: TRBD1
abundance: .
v_gene: TRBV9
j_gene: TRBJ2-5
CDR3nt: TGTGCCAGCAGCGTAGCTATCGGGACAGTAAGGGAGACCCAGTACTTC
CDR3aa: CASSVAIGTVRETQYF

d_gene: .
abundance: .
v_gene: TRBV28
j_gene: TRBJ2-4
CDR3nt: TGTGCCAGCAAAGGACTCATTATAGCCAAAAACATTCAGTACTTC
CDR3aa: CASKGLIIAKNIQYF

d_gene: TRBD1
abundance: .
v_gene: TRBV10-2
j_gene: TRBJ2-5
CDR3nt: TGCGCCAGCAGGAAGACAGGGGGGTTGGAGACCCAGTACTTC
CDR3aa: CASRKTGGLETQYF

d_gene: TRBD1
abundance: .
v_gene: TRBV7-2
j_gene: TRBJ1-6
CDR3nt: TGTGCCAGCAGCTTAGCGCCCTGGACAGGGAAAGTGGGTACCCTCCACTTT
CDR3aa: CASSLAPWTGKVGTLHF

d_gene: .
abundance: .
v_gene: TRBV6-2/TRBV6-3
j_gene: TRBJ2-7
CDR3nt: TGTGCCAGCAGAAGAGGGGGGAAAACCTACGAGCAGTACTTC
CDR3aa: CASRRGGKTYEQYF

d_gene: TRBD2
abundance: .
v_gene: TRBV5-5
j_gene: TRBJ2-1
CDR3nt: TGTGCCAGCAGCTTGGTCCAGCGGGAGAACAATGAGCAGTTCTTC
CDR3aa: CASSLVQRENNEQFF

d_gene: .
abundance: .
v_gene: TRBV12-3/TRBV12-4
j_gene: TRBJ1-1
CDR3nt: TGTGCCAGCAGTCCTACACCTGACAGGAGGAACACTGAAGCTTTCTTT
CDR3aa: CASSPTPDRRNTEAFF

d_gene: TRBD2
abundance: .
v_gene: TRBV7-9
j_gene: TRBJ2-1
CDR3nt: TGTGCCAGCAGCTCTAGGGGGCTAGCGGGGTACAATGAGCAGTTCTTC
CDR3aa: CASSSRGLAGYNEQFF

d_gene: .
abundance: .
v_gene: TRBV5-4
j_gene: TRBJ1-4
CDR3nt: TGTGCCAGCAGCTTTCAGGGAGTTAATGAAAAACTGTTTTTT
CDR3aa: CASSFQGVNEKLFF

d_gene: TRBD1
abundance: .
v_gene: TRBV2
j_gene: TRBJ1-2
CDR3nt: TGTGCCAGCAGCCTCCGAGGGACAGGCACCTATGGCTACACCTTC
CDR3aa: CASSLRGTGTYGYTF

d_gene: TRBD2
abundance: .
v_gene: TRBV18
j_gene: TRBJ2-3
CDR3nt: TGTGCCAGCTCACAAAACAGACTAGCGGGAAATTCATACCGCACAGATACGCAGTATTTT
CDR3aa: CASSQNRLAGNSYRTDTQYF

d_gene: .
abundance: few
v_gene: TRBV10-3
j_gene: TRBJ2-3
CDR3nt: TGTGCCACCGGAGTGCCTAGCACAGATACGCAGTATTTT
CDR3aa: CATGVPSTDTQYF

d_gene: TRBD2
abundance: few
v_gene: TRBV6-5
j_gene: TRBJ2-1
CDR3nt: TGTGCCAGCAGTTTTGGGACTAGCGGGAGGGGGAACAATGAGCAGTTCTTC
CDR3aa: CASSFGTSGRGNNEQFF

d_gene: .
abundance: .
v_gene: TRBV7-6
j_gene: TRBJ2-3
CDR3nt: TGTGCCAGCAGCTTTAGTTGGTCGGATACGCAGTATTTT
CDR3aa: CASSFSWSDTQYF

d_gene: .
abundance: .
v_gene: TRBV7-3
j_gene: TRBJ2-5
CDR3nt: TGTGCCAGCAGCACAGTGGTGGGGAAGTCAGAGACCCAGTACTTC
CDR3aa: CASSTVVGKSETQYF

d_gene: TRBD2
abundance: .
v_gene: TRBV9
j_gene: TRBJ2-3
CDR3nt: TGTGCCAGCAGCCCTCCCGGAGCGGGAGGATCAGATACGCAGTATTTT
CDR3aa: CASSPPGAGGSDTQYF

d_gene: .
abundance: .
v_gene: TRBV9
j_gene: TRBJ2-5
CDR3nt: TGTGCCAGCAGCGAACAGGGAAACCCTGTGGGAGAGACCCAGTACTTC
CDR3aa: CASSEQGNPVGETQYF

d_gene: .
abundance: .
v_gene: TRBV12-3/TRBV12-4
j_gene: TRBJ2-5
CDR3nt: TGTGCCAGCAGTGTGCGCAAACAAGAGACCCAGTACTTC
CDR3aa: CASSVRKQETQYF

d_gene: .
abundance: few
v_gene: TRBV11-2
j_gene: TRBJ2-7
CDR3nt: TGTGCCAGCAGCTCCCACAGGGAACGATCCGAGCAGTACTTC
CDR3aa: CASSSHRERSEQYF

d_gene: .
abundance: .
v_gene: TRBV5-1
j_gene: TRBJ2-1
CDR3nt: TGCGCCAGCAGCCAGGGGCCGGGTGAGCAGTTCTTC
CDR3aa: CASSQGPGEQFF

d_gene: .
abundance: .
v_gene: TRBV6-5
j_gene: TRBJ1-2
CDR3nt: TGTGCCAGCAGAAAACCCCCGGATGGCTACACCTTC
CDR3aa: CASRKPPDGYTF

d_gene: .
abundance: few
v_gene: TRBV4-1
j_gene: TRBJ2-1
CDR3nt: TGCGCCAGCAGCCAAGAGGTGGCCTACAATGAGCAGTTCTTC
CDR3aa: CASSQEVAYNEQFF

d_gene: .
abundance: .
v_gene: TRBV11-2
j_gene: TRBJ2-5
CDR3nt: TGTGCCAGCAGCTTAACGGGCTCGACGGAGACCCAGTACTTC
CDR3aa: CASSLTGSTETQYF

d_gene: TRBD1
abundance: .
v_gene: TRBV29-1
j_gene: TRBJ2-4
CDR3nt: TGCAGCGTCCAGGGGGCTGGCAAAAACATTCAGTACTTC
CDR3aa: CSVQGAGKNIQYF

d_gene: .
abundance: .
v_gene: TRBV24-1
j_gene: TRBJ2-1
CDR3nt: TGTGCCACCAGTGATCCCCGAGGGGGAGGTTCCTACAATGAGCAGTTCTTC
CDR3aa: CATSDPRGGGSYNEQFF

d_gene: TRBD1
abundance: many
v_gene: TRBV6-2/TRBV6-3
j_gene: TRBJ2-7
CDR3nt: TGTGCCAGCAGTTACAAACGAGGACAGGTAACCTACGAGCAGTACTTC
CDR3aa: CASSYKRGQVTYEQYF

d_gene: TRBD1
abundance: few
v_gene: TRBV6-5
j_gene: TRBJ2-7
CDR3nt: TGTGCCAGCAGTGACAGGGGGCTGGTCTACGAGCAGTACTTC
CDR3aa: CASSDRGLVYEQYF

d_gene: .
abundance: .
v_gene: TRBV4-1
j_gene: TRBJ1-4
CDR3nt: TGCGCCAGCAGCCAAGATCCGGGACGGGGTCGTGGTTGGGAAAAACTGTTTTTT
CDR3aa: CASSQDPGRGRGWEKLFF

d_gene: TRBD2
abundance: few
v_gene: TRBV5-1
j_gene: TRBJ2-7
CDR3nt: TGCGCCAGCCAAGCGGGGGCGGGAACCTACGAGCAGTACTTC
CDR3aa: CASQAGAGTYEQYF

d_gene: .
abundance: .
v_gene: TRBV5-1
j_gene: TRBJ2-1
CDR3nt: TGCGCCAGCAGCCTCCAGCGGCTCGATGAGCAGTTCTTC
CDR3aa: CASSLQRLDEQFF

d_gene: .
abundance: many
v_gene: TRBV7-9
j_gene: TRBJ2-3
CDR3nt: TGTGCCAGCAGTCTTACTGGACGTGGAGATACGCAGTATTTT
CDR3aa: CASSLTGRGDTQYF

d_gene: TRBD2
abundance: few
v_gene: TRBV7-3
j_gene: TRBJ2-3
CDR3nt: TGTGCCAGCAGCCATGGACTAGCGGGTAGCACAGATACGCAGTATTTT
CDR3aa: CASSHGLAGSTDTQYF

d_gene: .
abundance: .
v_gene: TRBV28
j_gene: TRBJ2-1
CDR3nt: TGTGCCAGCAGTTGGGACACCTACAATGAGCAGTTCTTC
CDR3aa: CASSWDTYNEQFF

d_gene: TRBD2
abundance: .
v_gene: TRBV29-1
j_gene: TRBJ2-7
CDR3nt: TGCAGCGCCCTAATACAGGGTGCCGCTAGCGGGGGATCCTACGAGCAGTACTTC
CDR3aa: CSALIQGAASGGSYEQYF